These T cell receptor beta chains were read from a single sample in a study of PD-1 blockade in classical Hodgkin lymphoma. Sequenced by immunoSEQ multiplex PCR; TCRdb stores in-frame clones only, minus some. Of some 20,000 clones in the sample, about 87% were seen once. Material: CD8+ T cells from blood, obtained before the fourth cycle of nivolumab. These receptor sequences come from a human donor with classical Hodgkin lymphoma. Both conserved end residues are part of each CDR3. D genes are given only for firm matches. For some rows the clone size is stated as once, few or many, or as a class when expanded; others skip it.

NA	TRBV15	TRBJ2-7	TRBD1	16	CATSREDRGPMSEQYF	TGTGCCACCAGCAGAGAGGACAGGGGACCCATGAGCGAGCAGTACTTC
NA	TRBV29-1	TRBJ2-2	NA	16	CSVDTKSWGGSGELFF	TGCAGCGTTGATACCAAGTCATGGGGTGGTTCCGGGGAGCTGTTTTTT
NA	TRBV9	TRBJ2-1	NA	14	CASSASGASNEQFF	TGTGCCAGCAGCGCCTCCGGGGCCTCCAATGAGCAGTTCTTC
NA	TRBV11-2	TRBJ2-1	TRBD2	17	CASSFTSGRSSYNEQFF	TGTGCCAGCAGCTTCACCAGCGGGAGGAGCTCCTACAATGAGCAGTTCTTC
NA	TRBV14	TRBJ1-1	TRBD1	16	CASSQGLGQGNTEAFF	TGTGCCAGCAGCCAAGGATTGGGACAGGGGAACACTGAAGCTTTCTTT
once	TRBV29-1	TRBJ1-2	NA	15	CSVEDRGSNNYGYTF	TGCAGCGTTGAAGATCGCGGCTCCAACAACTATGGCTACACCTTC
NA	TRBV6-6	TRBJ1-5	NA	15	CASSLSRPEGQPQHF	TGTGCCAGCAGTCTGTCCCGCCCTGAAGGTCAGCCCCAGCATTTT
NA	TRBV27	TRBJ2-1	TRBD2	14	CASGTSGGYNEQFF	TGTGCCAGCGGGACTAGCGGGGGTTACAATGAGCAGTTCTTC
NA	TRBV29-1	TRBJ2-2	NA	14	CSVETIANTGELFF	TGCAGCGTTGAGACTATAGCGAACACCGGGGAGCTGTTTTTT
NA	TRBV9	TRBJ1-2	NA	17	CASSAIREESSIYGYTF	TGTGCCAGCAGCGCGATCAGGGAGGAGTCCTCTATCTATGGCTACACCTTC
NA	TRBV28	TRBJ1-5	NA	15	CASSFELGTNQPQHF	TGTGCCAGCAGTTTTGAGCTGGGGACCAATCAGCCCCAGCATTTT
once	TRBV27	TRBJ2-1	NA	23	CASRHNLYRQGGTSGNSYNEQFF	TGTGCCAGCAGACATAACCTTTATCGACAGGGTGGAACTAGCGGTAACTCCTACAATGAGCAGTTCTTC
NA	TRBV4-2	TRBJ1-5	NA	12	CASSQDNQPQHF	TGTGCCAGCAGCCAAGATAATCAGCCCCAGCATTTT
NA	TRBV28	TRBJ2-7	NA	11	CASQGRNEQYF	TGTGCCAGCCAGGGAAGGAACGAGCAGTACTTC
NA	TRBV4-1	TRBJ2-2	NA	11	CASGRAGELFF	TGCGCCAGCGGGCGAGCCGGGGAGCTGTTTTTT